This TCR beta chain was documented in a study of naive and memory T cell subsets. The study, taken as a whole, reports: From naive to CM, EM and EMRA, diversity decreased and Gini increased. TCR counts from RNA may reflect activation-linked expression changes.

After the first PCR, alpha and beta chain libraries were processed separately. In regard to this clonotype: No antigen is known for it.

Two oligonucleotides, mixed equimolar, formed the beta constant-region primer covering TRBC1 and TRBC2. Ligated cDNA was amplified by four rounds of PCR with nested alpha and beta constant-region primers and SP2. TCRdb independently ran MiXCR on the UMI-ligation and nested PCR reads; one entry per CDR3 protein. There are 130,000 or so distinct CDR3 sequences in the sample; around a third occur only once, and approximately 0.87% lies in the top ten. The CDR3 covers 13 residues. Trimming cost V 0 bases and J 12 bases, with 15 bases left between them. Germline assignment: CDR1 SQVTM and CDR2 ANQGSEA. The J gene is TRBJ2-1, the V gene TRBV29-1, with D perhaps TRBD1 or TRBD2 (6 bases each). The TCR comes from a human donor in good health. Sequenced sample: central memory CD4+ T cells from blood. CDR3 DNA: TGCAGCGTTGAAGAAGTTGGCAGGGGAGGGCAGTTCTTC. Amino acids: CSVEEVGRGGQFF.